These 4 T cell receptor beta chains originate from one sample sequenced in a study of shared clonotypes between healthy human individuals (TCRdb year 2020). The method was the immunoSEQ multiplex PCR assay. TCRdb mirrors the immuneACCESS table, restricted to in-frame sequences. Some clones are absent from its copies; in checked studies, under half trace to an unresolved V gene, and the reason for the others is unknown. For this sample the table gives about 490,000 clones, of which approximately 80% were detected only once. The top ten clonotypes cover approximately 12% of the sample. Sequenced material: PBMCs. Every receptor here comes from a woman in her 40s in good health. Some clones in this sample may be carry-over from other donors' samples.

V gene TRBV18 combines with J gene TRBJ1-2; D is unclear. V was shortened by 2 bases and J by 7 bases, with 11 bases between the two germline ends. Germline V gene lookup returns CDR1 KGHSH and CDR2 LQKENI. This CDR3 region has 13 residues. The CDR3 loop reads CASSPGERVGYTF. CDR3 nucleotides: TGTGCCAGCTCACCAGGGGAAAGGGTTGGCTACACCTTC.

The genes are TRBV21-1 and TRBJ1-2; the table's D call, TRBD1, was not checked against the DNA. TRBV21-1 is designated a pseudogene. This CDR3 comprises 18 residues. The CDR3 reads CASSNVGGTGGPNYGYTF. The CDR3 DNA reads TGTGCCAGCAGCAACGTTGGAGGGACAGGGGGTCCTAACTATGGCTACACCTTC.

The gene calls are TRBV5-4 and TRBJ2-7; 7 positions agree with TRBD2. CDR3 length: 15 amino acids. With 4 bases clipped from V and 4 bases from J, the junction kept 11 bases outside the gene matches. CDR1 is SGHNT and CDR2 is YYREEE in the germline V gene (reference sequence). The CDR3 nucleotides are TGTGCCAGCAGCCGAAGTAGCGGGTCGTTATACGAGCAGTACTTC. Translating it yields CASSRSSGSLYEQYF.

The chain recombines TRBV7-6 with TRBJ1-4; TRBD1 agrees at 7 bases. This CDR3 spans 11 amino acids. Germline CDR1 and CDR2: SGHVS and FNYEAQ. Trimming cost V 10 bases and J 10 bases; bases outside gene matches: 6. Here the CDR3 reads CATEGGGKLFF. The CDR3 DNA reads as TGTGCCACCGAAGGGGGCGGAAAACTGTTTTTT.